A single sample gave rise to the 15 T cell receptor beta chains below, sequenced in a study of cytomegalovirus exposure and HLA in healthy donors. The PCR ran on 60 Vbeta and 13 Jbeta primers. Sequencing was performed with immunoSEQ multiplex PCR; in TCRdb, only in-frame clones are kept and a portion is missing. Found here are roughly 120,000 clones, 70% to 80% of them singletons; the top ten hold about 2.7%. Sequenced input: PBMCs. These receptors all come from a woman younger than 30 in good health and CMV-seropositive.

The V gene is TRBV30, the J gene TRBJ1-5; possible D gene TRBD1, 5 bases. Germline lookup yields CDR1 GTSNPN and CDR2 SVGIG (reference sequence). Trimming stripped 2 bases from V and 7 bases from J, with 15 bases between. This CDR3 is built from 14 residues. In nucleotides, the CDR3 is TGTGCCTGGAGTCCGGGGGGGTCGGTCCAGCCCCAGCATTTT. Amino acids: CAWSPGGSVQPQHF.

This chain joins TRBV9 and TRBJ2-2; D possibly corresponds to TRBD1 (6 bases). V lost 0 bases and J 3 bases, leaving 9 bases between the germline ends. The CDR3 totals 15 residues. CDR1 is SGDLS and CDR2 is YYNGEE in the germline V gene. CDR3 nucleotide sequence: TGTGCCAGCAGCGTAGAGCAGGGGTACACCGGGGAGCTGTTTTTT. Its protein is CASSVEQGYTGELFF.

The chain has TRBV7-9 and TRBJ2-6, with 10 bases lining up with TRBD2. Germline CDR1 and CDR2: SEHNR and FQNEAQ (reference sequence). V gave up 6 bases and J gave up 4 bases; unmatched junction bases: 3. This CDR3 has 15 residues. CDR3 region: CASSLLAGGANVLTF. In nucleotides, the CDR3 is TGTGCCAGCAGTTTACTAGCGGGAGGGGCCAACGTCCTGACTTTC. Looking up the rest from reference TRBV7-9 and TRBJ2-6 gives the full variable domain: DTGVSQNPRHKITKRGQNVTFRCDPISEHNRLYWYRQTLGQGPEFLTYFQNEAQLEKSRLLSDRFSAERPKGSFSTLEIQRTEQGDSAMYLCASSLLAGGANVLTFGAGSRLTVL.

The chain is built from TRBV7-9 and TRBJ1-1; D possibly corresponds to TRBD1 (5 bases). The CDR3 has 17 amino acids. V was trimmed by 5 bases and J by 3 bases, leaving 22 bases between them. Germline values: CDR1 SEHNR, CDR2 FQNEAQ (reference sequence). In DNA, the CDR3 is TGTGCCAGCAGCGATGCGTGGGGCAGGCGGTGGGACACTGAAGCTTTCTTT. The encoded protein is CASSDAWGRRWDTEAFF.

This chain links TRBV28 with TRBJ1-1; D is uncertain. The germline V gene has CDR1 MDHEN and CDR2 SYDVKM. V gave up 3 bases and J gave up 1 base, with 6 bases separating them. The CDR3 extends over 13 amino acids. The CDR3 DNA follows: TGTGCCAGCAGTTTGTCGGGGAACACTGAAGCTTTCTTT. Residues: CASSLSGNTEAFF.

The chain links TRBV28 to TRBJ2-7, with D perhaps matching TRBD2 (6 bases). Germline CDR1 MDHEN, CDR2 SYDVKM. V was trimmed by 6 bases and J by 6 bases, leaving 12 bases between them. This CDR3 region has 12 residues. The DNA of the CDR3 is TGTGCCAGCAGCCCCGGGGGTTCCGAGCAGTACTTC. Encoded protein: CASSPGGSEQYF.

V and J are TRBV18 and TRBJ2-6, with D maybe TRBD1 (6 bases). Trimming took off 7 bases at V and 2 bases at J, with 18 bases between the two ends. Germline-derived CDR1 and CDR2 are KGHSH and LQKENI. This CDR3 is built from 17 residues. This CDR3 is CASFQGQGRPGANVLTF. CDR3 nucleotide sequence: TGTGCCAGCTTCCAGGGGCAGGGGCGCCCTGGGGCCAACGTCCTGACTTTC.

A note on this clone: Other DNA sequences in the sample encode the same CDR3. The chain is built from TRBV10-3 and TRBJ1-1, with TRBD1 identical over 11 bases. Germline V CDR1 and CDR2: ENHRY, SYGVKD. This CDR3 comprises 17 residues. V trimming: 6 bases; J trimming: 4 bases; junction bases outside the gene matches: 13. The CDR3 reads CAISSPDRGQGSTEAFF. The CDR3 DNA reads as TGTGCCATCAGCTCGCCGGACAGGGGGCAGGGGAGCACTGAAGCTTTCTTT.

J is TRBJ2-7 and V is TRBV6-5; 9 bases are a match to TRBD1. V lost 0 bases, J lost 3 bases, and 6 bases stayed unmatched. Looked up from germline, CDR1 is MNHEY and CDR2 is SVGAGI. This CDR3 is 16 amino acids long. CDR3 residues: CASSYSFSTGGYEQYF. The CDR3 nucleotides are TGTGCCAGCAGTTACTCGTTTTCGACAGGGGGCTACGAGCAGTACTTC.

The chain combines TRBV9 with TRBJ1-1, with D possibly TRBD1 on 6 matching bases. CDR1 SGDLS and CDR2 YYNGEE come from the germline V gene. The CDR3 runs 15 residues. Trimming took off 1 base at V and 4 bases at J, with 14 bases between the two ends. The DNA of the CDR3 is TGTGCCAGCAGCGTATGGACAGCGGCCCCCACTGAAGCTTTCTTT. Translating it yields CASSVWTAAPTEAFF.

This chain connects TRBV5-1 to TRBJ2-3, with a tentative D call TRBD2 (6 bases). This CDR3 contains 17 residues. Germline V gene data show CDR1 as SGHRS and CDR2 as YFSETQ. The ends were cut back, 5 bases at V and 0 bases at J, with 19 bases in the middle. CDR3 coding DNA: TGCGCCAGCAGGACCCCACTGGCACGGGAGAGCACAGATACGCAGTATTTT. It encodes CASRTPLARESTDTQYF.

J is TRBJ1-2 and V is TRBV10-3; D possibly corresponds to TRBD1 (5 bases). The CDR3 spans 14 residues. CDR1 ENHRY and CDR2 SYGVKD come from the germline V gene. Trimming removed 3 bases at V and 5 bases at J, with 13 bases between. The CDR3 DNA reads TGTGCCATCAGTGACTCGGGGGGACCGTATGGCTACACCTTC. Translation: CAISDSGGPYGYTF.

CDR3 loop: CASSDGTDEKLFF. In nucleotides, the CDR3 is TGTGCCAGCAGTGACGGGACAGATGAAAAACTGTTTTTT. V gene TRBV27 combines with J gene TRBJ1-4, with 7 positions matching TRBD1. The CDR3 runs to 13 residues. In germline, CDR1 is MNHEY, CDR2 SMNVEV (reference sequence). V shed 5 bases, J shed 6 bases, and the junction held 3 bases outside the gene matches.

This clone was found once. The rearrangement uses TRBV1 and TRBJ2-7; no DNA check was done on the table's D call, TRBD1. TRBV1 is annotated as a pseudogene. The CDR3 has 13 residues. The CDR3 coding sequence is TGCACCAGCAGCCAATACACCCCCTACGAGCAGTACTTC. Encoded protein: CTSSQYTPYEQYF.

The chain couples TRBV6-1 to TRBJ1-5, with D tentatively TRBD1 (6 bases). V was trimmed by 6 bases and J by 2 bases, leaving 11 bases between them. Germline values: CDR1 MNHNS, CDR2 SASEGT. The CDR3 is made up of 14 amino acids. The CDR3 spells CASSTGSRNQPQHF. The DNA for the CDR3 is TGTGCCAGCAGCACAGGGAGTCGCAATCAGCCCCAGCATTTT.